The 23 T cell receptor beta chains below were found in one sample sequenced in a study of molecular identifiers for immune sequencing clone quantification. One entry per CDR3 protein, called by TCRdb with MiXCR from the PCR reads. The data contain 490,000 or so distinct CDR3 sequences, around 23% of them singletons. Sequences were obtained from naive CD8+ T cells from blood, with Jurkat cell RNA spiked in. Sample subset: FACS-sorted CD8+CD4-CCR7+CD45RA+ naive T cells. The receptors stem from a human donor in good health. Some libraries in this study had Jurkat cell RNA spiked in.

This clonotype was observed at least ten times. The chain couples TRBV5-1 to TRBJ2-3; D is ambiguous. Germline values: CDR1 SGHRS, CDR2 YFSETQ. The V end lost 6 bases, the J end lost 6 bases, and 23 bases lay between the germline ends. There are 16 residues in the CDR3. The CDR3 DNA follows: TGCGCCAGCACCCCCACTGGGGTACCCCGGTCGGATACGCAGTATTTT. Its translation is CASTPTGVPRSDTQYF.

Written as DNA, the CDR3 is TGCGCCAGCAGTGAGTTAGCGGGGGGTTTAGATACGCAGTATTTT. Amino acids: CASSELAGGLDTQYF. The gene calls are TRBV10-2 and TRBJ2-3, with 10 bases matching TRBD2. The CDR3 covers 15 residues. V lost 1 base and J lost 5; bases outside the gene matches: 3. Germline values: CDR1 WSHSY, CDR2 SAAADI.

As concerns this clonotype: It may be a read error: a sequence one base away is much more abundant. Here the CDR3 reads CASSFLGAEYEQHF. DNA for the CDR3: TGTGCCAGCAGTTTTCTGGGGGCGGAATACGAGCAGCACTTC. The chain is built from TRBV12-3 or TRBV12-4 and TRBJ2-7; maybe TRBD1 (6 bases). The CDR3 sequence is 14 residues long.

CDR3 amino acids: CASSIASRGRNNEQFF. CDR3 DNA sequence: TGTGCCAGTAGTATAGCTTCCAGGGGGCGGAACAATGAGCAGTTCTTC. This rearrangement joins TRBV19 to TRBJ2-1, with 8 bases identical to TRBD1. Losses at the gene ends were 1 base for V and 5 bases for J; bases not matched to a gene: 7. CDR1 is LNHDA, CDR2 SQIVND, per germline (reference sequence). CDR3 length: 16 residues.

DNA for the CDR3: TGTGCCAGCAGCCTCAACCTGGACCGTAAGGAGCAGTACTTC. It encodes CASSLNLDRKEQYF. V gene TRBV16 combines with J gene TRBJ2-7; D is undetermined. The germline V and J ends were trimmed by 4 bases and 7 bases, with 17 bases remaining between them. This CDR3 is built from 14 residues. Germline CDR1 reads KGHSY; CDR2 reads FQNENV.

In its sample, this clonotype was seen many times. The chain carries TRBV7-9 and TRBJ2-7, with no clear D. CDR3 size: 14 residues. V was shortened by 2 bases and J by 4 bases, with 12 bases between the two germline ends. The germline V gene encodes CDR1 SEHNR and CDR2 FQNEAQ (reference sequence). DNA of the CDR3: TGTGCCAGCAGCTTAATCCCGGCAGCATACGAGCAGTACTTC. Amino acid sequence: CASSLIPAAYEQYF.

In the case of this clonotype: One base away lies a much larger clone, so this may be a sequencing read error. The chain joins TRBV5-4 to TRBJ1-1, with D possibly TRBD1 on 5 matching bases. V lost 7 bases, J lost 1 base, and 14 bases lay in between. This CDR3 is built from 14 residues. Germline CDR1 is SGHNT and CDR2 is YYREEE (reference sequence). The CDR3 DNA reads TGTGCCAGCGGCCAACAGACAGAGAACACTGAAGCTTTCTTT. It is translated as CASGQQTENTEAFF.

This clonotype was observed a handful of times. The V and J genes are TRBV20-1 and TRBJ2-7; D is ambiguous. The CDR3 sequence is 15 residues long. CDR1 is DFQATT and CDR2 is SNEGSKA in the germline V gene (reference sequence). V was trimmed by 0 bases and J by 2 bases, leaving 14 bases between them. CDR3 DNA sequence: TGCAGTGCTAGAGATGTAAACACGATACCCTACGAGCAGTACTTC. Translation gives CSARDVNTIPYEQYF.

A word on this clonotype: A read error is possible here, since a much larger clone lies one base away. The CDR3 DNA sequence: TGTGCCAGAAGCCCCGGGACTAACTACAATGAGCAGTTCTTC. It encodes CARSPGTNYNEQFF. The chain combines TRBV11-2 with TRBJ2-1, with 7 nucleotides matching TRBD2. The CDR3 is 14 residues long. Per germline, CDR1 SGHAT and CDR2 FQNNGV. The V gene end was trimmed by 9 bases and the J gene end by 3 bases; junction bases not matched to a gene: 8. Based on the CDR3 plus reference TRBV11-2 and TRBJ2-1, the full variable domain is EAGVAQSPRYKIIEKRQSVAFWCNPISGHATLYWYQQILGQGPKLLIQFQNNGVVDDSQLPKDRFSAERLKGVDSTLKIQPAKLEDSAVYLCARSPGTNYNEQFFGPGTRLTVL.

This clonotype has at least ten counts. The chain is built from TRBV7-9 and TRBJ2-2; TRBD1 matches at 7 bases. Germline V gene lookup returns CDR1 SEHNR and CDR2 FQNEAQ (reference sequence). V lost 7 bases, J lost 0 bases, and 11 bases stayed unmatched. This CDR3 has 17 amino acids. CDR3 coding DNA: TGTGCCAGCAACCCTCTCCCGGGACAGACGAACACCGGGGAGCTGTTTTTT. Amino acid sequence: CASNPLPGQTNTGELFF.

This clonotype was counted at least ten times. The chain combines TRBV19 with TRBJ1-1, with a possible D match to TRBD1 (5 bases). This CDR3 spans 16 amino acids. V lost 6 bases, J lost 3 bases, and 20 bases lay in between. In germline, CDR1 is LNHDA, CDR2 SQIVND (reference sequence). The CDR3, as DNA: TGTGCCAGTAGCGACGGGGACTTCCCCAGGGACACTGAAGCTTTCTTT. This translates into CASSDGDFPRDTEAFF.

The chain is built from TRBV12-3 or TRBV12-4 and TRBJ2-7; 7 bases are a match to TRBD1. The V segment lost 5 bases and the J segment 0 bases; nucleotides outside the gene matches: 10. There are 16 residues in the CDR3. CDR3 in amino acids: CASSERDRRPSYEQYF. CDR3 DNA: TGTGCCAGCAGTGAAAGGGACAGACGACCCTCCTACGAGCAGTACTTC.

In the case of this clonotype: A single base separates this from a much larger clone, so it may be a read error. DNA for the CDR3: TGTGCCAGCAGTTTCGGGGCCGCAGATACGCAGTATTTT. Translation gives CASSFGAADTQYF. The genes are TRBV27 and TRBJ2-3; D could derive from TRBD1 or TRBD2 (5 bases each). The ends were cut back, 3 bases at V and 4 bases at J, with 8 bases in the middle. Germline CDR1 is MNHEY and CDR2 is SMNVEV (reference sequence). CDR3 length: 13 amino acids.

Turning to this clonotype: Possible read error: a much larger clone is one base away. The V and J genes are TRBV27 and TRBJ2-5; 10 nucleotides line up with TRBD2. This CDR3 comprises 16 residues. Germline CDR1 is MNHEY and CDR2 is SMNVEV (reference sequence). CDR3 residues: CASSRVAGGVREAQYF. CDR3 nucleotides: TGTGCCAGCAGTCGAGTAGCGGGAGGAGTAAGAGAGGCCCAGTACTTC.

V is TRBV4-3 and J is TRBJ1-2; a weak D match, TRBD1 (6 bases). The V and J ends lost 0 bases and 1 base respectively, with 12 bases between them. Per the germline V gene, CDR1 is LGHNA and CDR2 is YSLEER. This CDR3 comprises 16 residues. The DNA of the CDR3 is TGCGCCAGCAGCCAAGACAGGGGTTCGTTTAACTATGGCTACACCTTC. Its protein product is CASSQDRGSFNYGYTF.

Regarding this clonotype: A much larger clone lies a single base off, so this may be a read error. Without the conserved terminal phenylalanine or tryptophan, this CDR3 likely stems from a read error. The chain employs TRBV5-1 and TRBJ2-7; no reliable D call. The germline CDR1 and CDR2 sequences are SGHRS and YFSETQ. Between the trimmed V and J ends, which lost 5 bases and 0 bases, there was a span of 15 bases. The CDR3 loop spans 15 amino acids. The CDR3 nucleotides read TGCGCCAGCAGGCCTCAGGTAACCCTCTCCTACGAGCAGTACCTC. It translates to CASRPQVTLSYEQYL.

This clonotype was counted a few times. This rearrangement joins TRBV7-6 to TRBJ1-1; no firm D call. The CDR3 has 14 amino acids. V lost 1 base and J 2 bases, leaving 8 bases between the germline ends. CDR1 and CDR2 from the germline V gene are SGHVS and FNYEAQ. The CDR3 spells CASSLEPGNTEAFF. The CDR3 region has the DNA TGTGCCAGCAGCTTAGAACCGGGAAACACTGAAGCTTTCTTT. Combining the CDR3 with reference TRBV7-6 and TRBJ1-1 gives the whole variable domain GAGVSQSPRYKVTKRGQDVALRCDPISGHVSLYWYRQALGQGPEFLTYFNYEAQQDKSGLPNDRFSAERPEGSISTLTIQRTEQRDSAMYRCASSLEPGNTEAFFGQGTRLTVV.

Details on this clonotype: A read error may explain this, as a much larger clone is one base away. This chain joins TRBV5-1 and TRBJ2-2, with 10 bases identical to TRBD2. The CDR3 is 14 residues long. The germline V gene has CDR1 SGHRS and CDR2 YFSETQ. The junction had 9 bases not matched to a gene; V was cut back by 10 bases and J by 6 bases. CDR3 residues: CARKDSGRPGELFF. The DNA of the CDR3 is TGCGCCCGCAAGGATAGCGGGAGGCCCGGGGAGCTGTTTTTT.

This clonotype was counted once. The CDR3 ends on some other residue instead of the conserved phenylalanine or tryptophan, so this is likely a read error. The genes are TRBV7-6 and TRBJ2-3; 8 bases fit TRBD1. V gave up 2 bases and J gave up 3 bases; unmatched junction bases: 13. The length of the CDR3 is 18 residues. Per germline, CDR1 SGHVS and CDR2 FNYEAQ. The CDR3 loop is CASSLTGQGGFLTDTQYL. The CDR3 nucleotides read TGTGCCAGCAGCTTAACCGGACAGGGAGGTTTTTTGACAGATACGCAGTATCTT.

Details on this clonotype: A read error may be the cause here, since a much bigger clone is one base away. V gene TRBV7-9 combines with J gene TRBJ2-3; D remains ambiguous. CDR1 is SEHNR and CDR2 is FQNEAQ in the germline V gene (reference sequence). The CDR3 totals 17 residues. The CDR3 protein is CTSSLVGVGREEDTQYF. The CDR3 DNA sequence: TGTACCAGCAGCTTAGTAGGAGTGGGCCGCGAGGAGGATACGCAGTATTTT.

This clonotype was recorded a few times. The CDR3 DNA is TGTGCCAGCAGCTTAACTGGCGGGACGGGCACAGATACGCAGTATTTT. Translated, it gives CASSLTGGTGTDTQYF. The J gene is TRBJ2-3, the V gene TRBV7-3, with a weak D call TRBD2 (6 bases). Germline V gene data show CDR1 as SGHTA and CDR2 as FQGTGA. V was shortened by 0 bases and J by 1 base, with 11 bases between the two germline ends. The CDR3 extends over 16 amino acids. The variable domain in full, completed from reference TRBV7-3 and TRBJ2-3, reads GAGVSQTPSNKVTEKGKYVELRCDPISGHTALYWYRQSLGQGPEFLIYFQGTGAADDSGLPNDRFFAVRPEGSVSTLKIQRTERGDSAVYLCASSLTGGTGTDTQYFGPGTRLTVL.

V gene TRBV27 combines with J gene TRBJ2-1, with a tentative D call TRBD2 (6 bases). The DNA matches TRBJ2-7 better at its end, which makes the J call doubtful. Looked up from germline, CDR1 is MNHEY and CDR2 is SMNVEV (reference sequence). The CDR3 has 15 residues. The CDR3: CASRRGGGISNEQYF. The CDR3 DNA sequence: TGTGCCAGCCGCCGGGGAGGCGGGATCTCCAATGAGCAGTACTTC.

This clonotype was counted a few times. The chain is built from TRBV7-9 and TRBJ2-7; D not resolved. Germline CDR1 SEHNR, CDR2 FQNEAQ (reference sequence). Trimming left V 6 bases short and J 6 bases short, with 12 bases between. The CDR3 length is 12 residues. The CDR3 reads CASRAGSSEQYF. The CDR3 nucleotides are TGTGCCAGCAGGGCTGGGTCGTCCGAGCAGTACTTC.